These T cell receptor beta chains were read from a single sample in a study of blood T cells in healthy people across ages. TCRdb re-called the 5' RACE reads with MiXCR, one entry per CDR3 protein. The table records about 830,000 distinct CDR3 sequences, 55% to 70% of them present only once. Sequenced: blood. Receptors were obtained from a man aged 30 to 45 in good health. The CDR3 runs from the conserved cysteine through the conserved F or W.

CDR3: CASSQEGASIDEQFF
J: TRBJ2-1
V: TRBV4-2

CDR3: CASSITNDGSYEQYF
J: TRBJ2-7
V: TRBV12-3/TRBV12-4

CDR3: CAISSGTPGSQYF
J: TRBJ2-5
V: TRBV10-3

CDR3: CSATSSYNEQFF
J: TRBJ2-1
V: TRBV29-1

CDR3: CARSSGRQDYGYTF
J: TRBJ1-2
V: TRBV5-1

CDR3: CSARGTSGQENIQYF
J: TRBJ2-4
V: TRBV20-1

CDR3: CASSRTGQRGETQYF
J: TRBJ2-5
V: TRBV6-5

CDR3: CSAVPGQGSYEQYF
J: TRBJ2-7
V: TRBV20-1

CDR3: CASSLGAQGTEAFF
J: TRBJ1-1
V: TRBV5-1

CDR3: CGLADNEQFF
J: TRBJ2-1
V: TRBV29-1

CDR3: CASSQLAGGRQFF
J: TRBJ2-1
V: TRBV4-1

CDR3: CASSSYGTQNTEAFF
J: TRBJ1-1
V: TRBV6-2/TRBV6-3

CDR3: CASSLEFGDNEQFF
J: TRBJ2-1
V: TRBV7-2

CDR3: CASSVGDSLATQYF
J: NA
V: TRBV9

CDR3: CSARILGDSTGELFF
J: TRBJ2-2
V: TRBV20-1

CDR3: CSAPGLAENEQFF
J: TRBJ2-1
V: TRBV20-1

CDR3: CATSRDGPAGDTQYF
J: TRBJ2-3
V: TRBV15

CDR3: CSVLGSWREKGSTDTQYF
J: TRBJ2-3
V: TRBV29-1

CDR3: CASSTRTGRVTDTQYF
J: TRBJ2-3
V: TRBV12-3/TRBV12-4

CDR3: CSVEGGAKTQYF
J: NA
V: TRBV29-1

CDR3: CASSQLSGTTYNEQFF
J: TRBJ2-1
V: TRBV4-2

CDR3: CASSHLETGPQETQYF
J: NA
V: TRBV6-2/TRBV6-3

CDR3: CSASPGQKIPEQYF
J: TRBJ2-5
V: TRBV20-1

CDR3: CASSLGDGNTEAFF
J: TRBJ1-1
V: TRBV5-1

CDR3: CASSPITVKETQYF
J: TRBJ2-5
V: TRBV18

CDR3: CASSLVPGGSRTEAFF
J: TRBJ1-1
V: TRBV27

CDR3: CASRPRSGRYNEQYF
J: TRBJ2-7
V: TRBV6-2/TRBV6-3

CDR3: CASTKPTGYGYTF
J: TRBJ1-2
V: TRBV7-9

CDR3: CASREYRGLGYGYTF
J: TRBJ1-2
V: TRBV6-5

CDR3: CASSSPGLGTEAFF
J: TRBJ1-1
V: TRBV27

CDR3: CASSLDRAITYQFF
J: TRBJ2-1
V: TRBV7-2

CDR3: CATARRSQGADTEAFF
J: TRBJ1-1
V: TRBV28

CDR3: CASSSRTNTDTQYF
J: TRBJ2-3
V: TRBV9

CDR3: CASGGVDTDTQYF
J: TRBJ2-3
V: TRBV3-1

CDR3: CSAKPKGPLNEQFF
J: TRBJ2-1
V: TRBV20-1

CDR3: CASSSLGTGQEYYGYTF
J: TRBJ1-2
V: TRBV27

CDR3: CASSQGSSGLETQYF
J: TRBJ2-5
V: TRBV4-2

CDR3: CSASYGHTF
J: TRBJ1-2
V: TRBV20-1

CDR3: CATSRDQGQETQYF
J: TRBJ2-5
V: TRBV15

CDR3: CASSQWTGASYEQYF
J: NA
V: TRBV12-3/TRBV12-4

CDR3: CSAPFWNTGSYEQYF
J: TRBJ2-7
V: TRBV20-1

CDR3: CASSPQRTHYEQYF
J: TRBJ2-7
V: TRBV27

CDR3: CASSLGVRTTNEKLFF
J: TRBJ1-4
V: TRBV7-2

CDR3: CASSLVLAVYEQYF
J: NA
V: TRBV11-2

CDR3: CASSEYHGAYNEQFF
J: TRBJ2-1
V: TRBV25-1

CDR3: CASSPGDSAYNEQFF
J: TRBJ2-1
V: TRBV11-2

CDR3: CATSESEGAVDIQYF
J: NA
V: TRBV10-3

CDR3: CSVSDSPYNEQFF
J: TRBJ2-1
V: TRBV29-1

CDR3: CASSQQGGLYEQYF
J: TRBJ2-7
V: TRBV4-2

CDR3: CAWAWGYEQYF
J: TRBJ2-7
V: TRBV30

CDR3: CATSAVASRGSYNEQFF
J: TRBJ2-1
V: TRBV24-1

CDR3: CASSPTSGPTYEQYF
J: NA
V: TRBV3-1

CDR3: CSAFWGTQYF
J: TRBJ2-5
V: TRBV29-1

CDR3: CSARVAGNTDTQYF
J: TRBJ2-3
V: TRBV20-1